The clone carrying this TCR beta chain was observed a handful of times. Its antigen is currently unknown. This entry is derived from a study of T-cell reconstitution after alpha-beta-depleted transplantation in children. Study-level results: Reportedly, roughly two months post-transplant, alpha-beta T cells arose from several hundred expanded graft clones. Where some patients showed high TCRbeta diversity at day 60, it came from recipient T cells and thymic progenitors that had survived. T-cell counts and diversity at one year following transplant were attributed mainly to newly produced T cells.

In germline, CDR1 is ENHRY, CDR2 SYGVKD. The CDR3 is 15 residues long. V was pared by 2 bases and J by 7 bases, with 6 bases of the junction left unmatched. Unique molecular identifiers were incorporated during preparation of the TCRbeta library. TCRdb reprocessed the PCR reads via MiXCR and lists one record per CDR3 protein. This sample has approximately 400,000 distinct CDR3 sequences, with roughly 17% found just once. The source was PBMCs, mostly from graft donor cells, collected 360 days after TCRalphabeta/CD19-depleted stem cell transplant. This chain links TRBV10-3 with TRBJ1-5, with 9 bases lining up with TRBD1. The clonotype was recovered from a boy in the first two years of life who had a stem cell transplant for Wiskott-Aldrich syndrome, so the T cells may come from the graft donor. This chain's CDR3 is CAISETGGSTQPQHF. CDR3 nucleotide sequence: TGTGCCATCAGTGAGACAGGGGGCTCGACGCAGCCCCAGCATTTT.